This T cell receptor beta chain was recorded in a study of T cells in Graves' hyperthyroidism and ophthalmopathy. TCR beta CDR3 sequences were amplified from RNA transcripts. HTBI primers were the set used in a first-round RT-PCR of the TCR CDR3. TCRdb redid the calling of the multiplex PCR reads with MiXCR, one entry per CDR3 protein. The sample lists over 500,000 distinct CDR3 sequences, 13% to 15% occurring once. The sample holds a few counts of this clonotype. Its cognate antigen is unknown. Hyperthyroidism, newly diagnosed and lasting under 2 months, affected patients aged 18 to 65. Findings and caveats of the study: In blood, most of the thyroid clonotypes expanded above 0.001 were also present.

This CDR3 is built from 14 residues. V was trimmed by 10 bases and J by 7 bases, leaving 20 bases between them. The rearrangement links TRBV12-3 or TRBV12-4 to TRBJ2-1, with D possibly TRBD1 on 7 matching bases. The source of this sequence is a woman between 40 and 50 years old with Graves' hyperthyroidism. Source material: blood. CDR3 nucleotides: TGTGCCATCGGCATTGGTTCAGGGGGGAATGAGCAGTTCTTC. Translated, it gives CAIGIGSGGNEQFF.